The present T cell receptor (beta chain) was sequenced within a study of T cells in Graves' hyperthyroidism and ophthalmopathy. Study-wide results and caveats: Ophthalmopathy, which appeared later, was predicted by the model a median about 6.8 months before onset.

Each diagnosis was grounded in clinical symptoms, serum thyroxine and TRAb, thyroid ultrasound, and orbital computed tomography. The CDR3 regions of TCR beta were amplified from RNA transcripts. A set of HTBI primers served as the primers for a first-round RT-PCR of the TCR CDR3. TCRdb re-called the multiplex PCR reads with MiXCR, one entry per CDR3 protein. The table includes around 600,000 distinct CDR3 sequences, roughly 15% detected once. In its sample, this clonotype was seen many times. Antigen unknown. Germline trimming cut 3 bases from V and 0 bases from J; bases unmatched to any gene: 7. Germline values: CDR1 MDHEN, CDR2 SYDVKM. The CDR3 has 16 amino acids.

The sequencing input was blood. This clonotype was obtained from a woman aged 50 to 65 with Graves' ophthalmopathy. The chain recombines TRBV28 with TRBJ2-7, with 8 bases that match TRBD2. CDR3 DNA: TGTGCCAGCAGTTTGGTCTGGCTAGCGGGCTCCTACGAGCAGTACTTC. This codes for CASSLVWLAGSYEQYF.